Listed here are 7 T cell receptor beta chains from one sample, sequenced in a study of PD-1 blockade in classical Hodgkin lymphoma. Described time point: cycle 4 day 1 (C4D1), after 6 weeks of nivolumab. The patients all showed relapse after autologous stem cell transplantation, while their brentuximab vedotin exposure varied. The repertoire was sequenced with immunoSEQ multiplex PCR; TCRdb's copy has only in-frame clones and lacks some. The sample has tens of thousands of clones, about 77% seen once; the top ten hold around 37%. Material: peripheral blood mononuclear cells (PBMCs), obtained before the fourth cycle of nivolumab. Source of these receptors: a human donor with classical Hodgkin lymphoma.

CDR3 region: CASSPRTDGSPLHF. CDR3 DNA sequence: TGTGCCAGTAGTCCCAGGACCGACGGTTCACCCCTCCACTTT. This rearrangement joins TRBV19 to TRBJ1-6; the D is unclear. The CDR3 is made up of 14 amino acids. V lost 5 bases and J 9 bases, leaving 14 bases between the germline ends. From germline, CDR1 is LNHDA and CDR2 SQIVND (reference sequence).

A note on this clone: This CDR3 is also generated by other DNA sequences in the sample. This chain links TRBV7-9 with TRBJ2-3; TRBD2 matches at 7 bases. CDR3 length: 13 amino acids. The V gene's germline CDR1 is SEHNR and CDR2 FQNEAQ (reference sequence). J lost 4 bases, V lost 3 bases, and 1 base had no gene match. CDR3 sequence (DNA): TGTGCCAGCAGCTTTGGGGGGGCAGATACGCAGTATTTT. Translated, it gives CASSFGGADTQYF.

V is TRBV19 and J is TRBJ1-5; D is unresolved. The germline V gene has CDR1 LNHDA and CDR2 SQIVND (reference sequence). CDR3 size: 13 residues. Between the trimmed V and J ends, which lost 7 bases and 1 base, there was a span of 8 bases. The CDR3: CASKRESNQPQHF. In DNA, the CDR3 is TGTGCCAGTAAGAGAGAGAGCAATCAGCCCCAGCATTTT.

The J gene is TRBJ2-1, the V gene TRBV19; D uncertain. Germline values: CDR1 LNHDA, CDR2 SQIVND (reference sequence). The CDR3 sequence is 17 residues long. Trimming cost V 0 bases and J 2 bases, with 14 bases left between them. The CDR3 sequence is CASSIDLATATYNEQFF. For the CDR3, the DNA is TGTGCCAGTAGTATAGATCTCGCGACCGCAACCTACAATGAGCAGTTCTTC.

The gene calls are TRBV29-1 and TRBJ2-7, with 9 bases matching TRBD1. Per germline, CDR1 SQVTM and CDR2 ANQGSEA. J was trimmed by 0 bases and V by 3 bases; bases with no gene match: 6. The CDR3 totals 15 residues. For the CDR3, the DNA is TGCAGCGTTGATAACGGACAGGGGCACTCCTACGAGCAGTACTTC. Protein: CSVDNGQGHSYEQYF.

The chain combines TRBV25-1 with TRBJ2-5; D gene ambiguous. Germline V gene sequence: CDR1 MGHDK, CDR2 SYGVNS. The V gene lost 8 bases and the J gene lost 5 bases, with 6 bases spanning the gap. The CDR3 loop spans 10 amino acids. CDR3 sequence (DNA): TGTGCCAGCCCCTGGGAGACCCAGTACTTC. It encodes CASPWETQYF.

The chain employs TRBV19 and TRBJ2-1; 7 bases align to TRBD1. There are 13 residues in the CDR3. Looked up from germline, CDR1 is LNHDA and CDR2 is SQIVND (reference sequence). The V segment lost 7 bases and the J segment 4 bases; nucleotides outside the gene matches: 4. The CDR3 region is CASKGARYNEQFF. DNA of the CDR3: TGTGCCAGTAAGGGGGCACGTTACAATGAGCAGTTCTTC.